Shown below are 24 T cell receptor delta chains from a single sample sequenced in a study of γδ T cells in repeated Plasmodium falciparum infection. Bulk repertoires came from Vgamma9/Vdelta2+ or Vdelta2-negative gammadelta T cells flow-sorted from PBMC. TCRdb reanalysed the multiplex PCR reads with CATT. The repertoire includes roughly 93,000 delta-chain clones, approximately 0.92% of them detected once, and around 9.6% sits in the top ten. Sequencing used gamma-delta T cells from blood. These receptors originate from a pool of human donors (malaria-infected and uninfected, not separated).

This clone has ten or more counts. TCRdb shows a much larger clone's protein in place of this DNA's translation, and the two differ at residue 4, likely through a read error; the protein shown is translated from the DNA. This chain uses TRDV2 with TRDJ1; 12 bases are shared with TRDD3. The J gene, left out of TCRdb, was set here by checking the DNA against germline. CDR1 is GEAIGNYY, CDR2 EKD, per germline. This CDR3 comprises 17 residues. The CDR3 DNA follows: TGTGCCTGTGGCACCTTAGTACTGGGGGATACCACCGATAAACTCATCTTT. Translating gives CACGTLVLGDTTDKLIF.

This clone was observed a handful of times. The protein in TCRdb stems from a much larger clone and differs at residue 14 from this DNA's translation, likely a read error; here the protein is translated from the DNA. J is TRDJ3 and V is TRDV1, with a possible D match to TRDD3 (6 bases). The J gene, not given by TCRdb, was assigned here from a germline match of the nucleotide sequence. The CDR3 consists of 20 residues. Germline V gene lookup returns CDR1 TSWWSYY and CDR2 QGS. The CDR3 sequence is CALGEGIRGFSSWGTRQMFF. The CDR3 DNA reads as TGTGCTCTTGGGGAAGGAATCAGGGGGTTCAGCTCCTGGGGCACCCGACAGATGTTTTTC.

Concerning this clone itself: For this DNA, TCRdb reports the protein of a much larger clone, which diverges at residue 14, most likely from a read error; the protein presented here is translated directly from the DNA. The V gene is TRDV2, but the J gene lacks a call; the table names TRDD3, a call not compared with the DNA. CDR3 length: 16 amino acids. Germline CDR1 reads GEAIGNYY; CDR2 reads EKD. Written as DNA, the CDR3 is TGTGCCTGTGACACCGAACTGGGGGATACGGCCGATAAACACATCTTT. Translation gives CACDTELGDTADKHIF.

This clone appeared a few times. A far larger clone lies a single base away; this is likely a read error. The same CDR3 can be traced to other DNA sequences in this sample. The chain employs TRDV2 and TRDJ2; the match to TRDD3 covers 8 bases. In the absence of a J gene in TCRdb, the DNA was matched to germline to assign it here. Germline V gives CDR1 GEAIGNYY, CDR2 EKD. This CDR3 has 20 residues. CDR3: CACDTLGELRSDALTAQLFF. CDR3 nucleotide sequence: TGCGCCTGTGACACTCTGGGGGAACTCCGCTCGGACGCTTTGACAGCACAACTCTTCTTT.

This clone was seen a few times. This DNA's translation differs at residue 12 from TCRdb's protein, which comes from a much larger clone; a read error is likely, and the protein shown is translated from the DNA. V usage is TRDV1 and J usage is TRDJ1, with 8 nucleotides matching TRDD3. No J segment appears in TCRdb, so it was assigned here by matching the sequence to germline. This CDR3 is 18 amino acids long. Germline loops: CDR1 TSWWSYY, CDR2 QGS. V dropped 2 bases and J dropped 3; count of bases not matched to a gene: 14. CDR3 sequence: CALGESPLYWGFSDKLIF. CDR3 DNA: TGTGCTCTTGGGGAAAGCCCCCTGTACTGGGGGTTTTCCGATAAACTCATCTTT.

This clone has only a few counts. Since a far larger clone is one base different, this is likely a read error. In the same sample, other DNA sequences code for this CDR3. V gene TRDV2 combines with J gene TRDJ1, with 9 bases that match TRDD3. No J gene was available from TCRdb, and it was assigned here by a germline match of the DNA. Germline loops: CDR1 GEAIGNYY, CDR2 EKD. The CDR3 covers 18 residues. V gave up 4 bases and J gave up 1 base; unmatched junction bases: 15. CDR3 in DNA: TGTGCCTGTGATACCGTTGTACCTGGGGGATCCATCACCGATAAACTCATCTTT. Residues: CACDTVVPGGSITDKLIF.

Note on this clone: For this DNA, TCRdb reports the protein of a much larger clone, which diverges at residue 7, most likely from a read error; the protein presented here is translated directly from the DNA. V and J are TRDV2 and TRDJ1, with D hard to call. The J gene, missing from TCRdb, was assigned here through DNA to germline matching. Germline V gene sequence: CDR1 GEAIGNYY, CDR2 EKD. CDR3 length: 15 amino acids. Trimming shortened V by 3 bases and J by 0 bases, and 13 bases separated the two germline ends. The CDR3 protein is CACDAMEADTDKLIF. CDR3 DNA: TGTGCCTGTGACGCCATGGAGGCCGACACCGATAAACTCATCTTT.

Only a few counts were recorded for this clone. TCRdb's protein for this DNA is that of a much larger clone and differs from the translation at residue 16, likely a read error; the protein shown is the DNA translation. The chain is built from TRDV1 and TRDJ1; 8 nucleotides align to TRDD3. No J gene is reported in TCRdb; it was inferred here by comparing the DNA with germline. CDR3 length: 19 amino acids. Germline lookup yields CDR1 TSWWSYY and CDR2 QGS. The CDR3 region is CALGEPCLRTGGLTDRLIF. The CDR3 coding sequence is TGTGCTCTTGGGGAACCATGCCTACGGACTGGGGGCCTCACCGATAGACTCATCTTT.

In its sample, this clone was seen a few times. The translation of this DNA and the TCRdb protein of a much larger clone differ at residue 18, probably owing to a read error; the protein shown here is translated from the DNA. The CDR3 DNA follows: TGTGCTCTTGGGGAACTAGCCCCTCGGCCTTCCGTCTGGGGGTCCCTGTTCAAACTCATCTTT. Protein product: CALGELAPRPSVWGSLFKLIF. This chain connects TRDV1 to TRDJ1; weak D call: TRDD3 (7 bases). Trimming left V 0 bases short and J 8 bases short, with 34 bases between. Germline loops: CDR1 TSWWSYY, CDR2 QGS. This CDR3 comprises 21 residues.

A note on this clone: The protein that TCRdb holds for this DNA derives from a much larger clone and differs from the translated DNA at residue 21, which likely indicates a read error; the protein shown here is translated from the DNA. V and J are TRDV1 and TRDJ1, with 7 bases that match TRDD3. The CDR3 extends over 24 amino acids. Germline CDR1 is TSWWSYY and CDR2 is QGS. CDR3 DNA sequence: TGTGCTCTTGGGGCCAGGTCCACGCCTTCGCTCCTGGAATGGGGGAAGGTAGGGACCGATAGACTCATCTTT. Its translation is CALGARSTPSLLEWGKVGTDRLIF.

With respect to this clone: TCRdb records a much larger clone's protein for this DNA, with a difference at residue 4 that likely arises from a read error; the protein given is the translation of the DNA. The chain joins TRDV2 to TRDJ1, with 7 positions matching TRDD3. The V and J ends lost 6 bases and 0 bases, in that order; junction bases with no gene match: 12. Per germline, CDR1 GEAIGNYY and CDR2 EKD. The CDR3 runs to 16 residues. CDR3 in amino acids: CACHSVGELYTDKLIF. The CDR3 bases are TGTGCCTGTCACTCGGTGGGGGAATTATACACCGATAAACTCATCTTT.

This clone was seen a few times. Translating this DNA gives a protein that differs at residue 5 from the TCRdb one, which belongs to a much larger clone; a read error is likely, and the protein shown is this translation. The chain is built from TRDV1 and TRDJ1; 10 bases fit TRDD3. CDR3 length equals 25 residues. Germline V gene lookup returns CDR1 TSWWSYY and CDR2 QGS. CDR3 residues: CALGGSPTTEPQPRTGGLPTDKLIF. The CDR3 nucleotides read TGCGCTCTTGGGGGCTCTCCTACAACGGAACCCCAACCCCGTACTGGGGGATTACCAACCGATAAACTCATCTTT.

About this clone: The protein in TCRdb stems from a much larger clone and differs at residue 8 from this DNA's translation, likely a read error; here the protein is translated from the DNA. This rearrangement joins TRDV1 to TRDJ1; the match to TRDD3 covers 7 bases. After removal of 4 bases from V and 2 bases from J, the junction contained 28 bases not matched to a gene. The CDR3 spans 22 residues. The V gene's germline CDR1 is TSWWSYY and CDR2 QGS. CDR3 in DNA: TGTGCTCTTGGGGGTGACCGCATGCCCTGTACTGGGGATGGGGGGCGTACCGATAAACTCATCTTT. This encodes CALGGDRMPCTGDGGRTDKLIF.

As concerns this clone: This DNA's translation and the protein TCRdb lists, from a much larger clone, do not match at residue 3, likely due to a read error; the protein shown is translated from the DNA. DNA for the CDR3: TGTGCCCGTGACACTGGGGGCCTGAGGGGCTCCTGGGACACCCGACAGATGTTTTTC. Amino acid sequence: CARDTGGLRGSWDTRQMFF. V usage is TRDV2 and J usage is TRDJ3; 8 nucleotides line up with TRDD3. TCRdb supplies no J gene; here it was assigned by aligning the nucleotide sequence to germline. The CDR3 loop spans 19 amino acids. From germline, CDR1 is GEAIGNYY and CDR2 EKD.

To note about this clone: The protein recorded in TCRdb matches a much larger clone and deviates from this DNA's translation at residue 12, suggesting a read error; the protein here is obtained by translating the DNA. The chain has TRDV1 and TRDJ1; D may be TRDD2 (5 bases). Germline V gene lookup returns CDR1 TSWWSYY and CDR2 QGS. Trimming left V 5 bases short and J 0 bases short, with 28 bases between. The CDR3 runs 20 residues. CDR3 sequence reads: CALGPFLSSVRFSYTDKLIF. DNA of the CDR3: TGTGCTCTTGGGCCTTTCCTCTCCTCCGTACGATTTTCTTACACCGATAAACTCATCTTT.

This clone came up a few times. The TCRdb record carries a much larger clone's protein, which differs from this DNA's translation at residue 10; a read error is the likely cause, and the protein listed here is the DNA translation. The CDR3 DNA reads TGTGCTCTTGGGGAAATTGCTCAAGTCATCCCCCACACCGATAAACTCATCTTT. It specifies CALGEIAQVIPHTDKLIF. The V and J genes are TRDV1 and TRDJ1; D not resolved. The J gene comes from matching the DNA to germline here; TCRdb lacks it. The CDR3 spans 18 residues. The V gene lost 2 bases and the J gene lost 0 bases, with 19 bases spanning the gap. From germline, CDR1 is TSWWSYY and CDR2 QGS.

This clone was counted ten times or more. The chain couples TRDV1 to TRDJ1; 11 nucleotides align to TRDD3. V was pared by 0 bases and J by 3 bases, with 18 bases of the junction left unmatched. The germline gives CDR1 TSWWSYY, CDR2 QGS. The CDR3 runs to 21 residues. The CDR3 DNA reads TGTGCTCTTGGGGAACTCTCGCCCATTATACTGGGGGATATTGGTTCCGATAAACTCATCTTT. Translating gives CALGELSPIILGDIGSDKLIF.

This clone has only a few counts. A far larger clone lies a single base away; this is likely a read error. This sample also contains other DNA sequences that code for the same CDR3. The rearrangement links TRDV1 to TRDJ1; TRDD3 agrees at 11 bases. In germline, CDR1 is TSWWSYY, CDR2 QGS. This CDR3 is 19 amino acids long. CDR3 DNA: TGTGCTCTTGGGGAACTCCGTCCTACATGGGGGATACGCACCGACAAACTCATCTTT. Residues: CALGELRPTWGIRTDKLIF.

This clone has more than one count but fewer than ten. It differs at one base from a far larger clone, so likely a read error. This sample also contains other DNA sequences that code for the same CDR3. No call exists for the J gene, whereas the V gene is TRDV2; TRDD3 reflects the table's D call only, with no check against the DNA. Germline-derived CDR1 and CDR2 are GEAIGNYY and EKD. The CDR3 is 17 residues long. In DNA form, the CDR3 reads TGTGCCTGTGACACCGTAGGGGGATACGCGGATCCCGATAAACTAATCTTT. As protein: CACDTVGGYADPDKLIF.

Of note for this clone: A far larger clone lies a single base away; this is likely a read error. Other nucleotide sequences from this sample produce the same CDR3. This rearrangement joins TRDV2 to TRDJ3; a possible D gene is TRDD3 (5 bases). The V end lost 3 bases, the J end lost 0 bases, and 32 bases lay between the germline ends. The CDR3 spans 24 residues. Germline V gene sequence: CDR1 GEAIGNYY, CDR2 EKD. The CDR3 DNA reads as TGTGCCTGTGACCCGGTCAATCCCTCATCTTTTCATGGGGAGACCTCCTGGGACACCCGACAGATGTTTTTC. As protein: CACDPVNPSSFHGETSWDTRQMFF.

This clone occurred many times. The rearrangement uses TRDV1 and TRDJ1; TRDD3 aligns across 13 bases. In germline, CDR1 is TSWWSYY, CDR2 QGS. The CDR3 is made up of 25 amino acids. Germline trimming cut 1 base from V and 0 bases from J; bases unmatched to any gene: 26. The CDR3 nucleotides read TGTGCTCTTGGGGAACGGTTCCTACGTTTGGACTGGGGGATACGCGGGGTTAGGCACACCGATAAACTCATCTTT. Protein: CALGERFLRLDWGIRGVRHTDKLIF.

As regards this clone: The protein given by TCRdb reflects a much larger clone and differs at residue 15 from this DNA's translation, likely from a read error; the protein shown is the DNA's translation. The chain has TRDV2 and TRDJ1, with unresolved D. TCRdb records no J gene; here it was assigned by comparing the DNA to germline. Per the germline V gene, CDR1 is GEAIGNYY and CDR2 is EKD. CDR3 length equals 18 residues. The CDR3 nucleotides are TGTGCCTGTGACACTTTGCACGCGCGGAGTGAGTACACCGATAGACTCATCTTT. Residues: CACDTLHARSEYTDRLIF.

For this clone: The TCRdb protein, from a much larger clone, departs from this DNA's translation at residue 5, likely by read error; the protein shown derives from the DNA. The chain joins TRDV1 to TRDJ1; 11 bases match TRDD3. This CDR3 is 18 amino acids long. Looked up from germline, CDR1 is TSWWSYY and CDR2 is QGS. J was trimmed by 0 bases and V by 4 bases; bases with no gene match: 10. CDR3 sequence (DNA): TGTGCTCTTGGGGGAGTGGCTCTGGGGGATACCGACACCGATAAACTCATCTTT. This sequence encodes CALGGVALGDTDTDKLIF.

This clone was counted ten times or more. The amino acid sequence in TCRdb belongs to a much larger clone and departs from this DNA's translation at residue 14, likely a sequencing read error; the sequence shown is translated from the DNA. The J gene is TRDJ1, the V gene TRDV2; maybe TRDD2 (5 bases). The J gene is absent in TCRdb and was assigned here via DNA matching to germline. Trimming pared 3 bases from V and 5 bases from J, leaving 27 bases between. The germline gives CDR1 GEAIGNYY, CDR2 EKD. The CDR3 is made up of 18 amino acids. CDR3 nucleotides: TGTGCCTGTGACCCTTCTCATTCCCGACCGGGTGGCGATGATAAACTCATCTTT. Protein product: CACDPSHSRPGGDDKLIF.